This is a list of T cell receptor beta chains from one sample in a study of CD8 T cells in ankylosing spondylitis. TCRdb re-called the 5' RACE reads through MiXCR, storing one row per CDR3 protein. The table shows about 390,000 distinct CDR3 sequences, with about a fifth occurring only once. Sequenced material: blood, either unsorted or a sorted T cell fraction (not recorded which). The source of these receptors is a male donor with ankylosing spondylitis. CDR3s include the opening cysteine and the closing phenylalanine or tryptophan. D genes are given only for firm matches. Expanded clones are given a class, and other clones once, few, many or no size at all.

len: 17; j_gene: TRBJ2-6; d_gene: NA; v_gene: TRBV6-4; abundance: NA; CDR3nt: TGTGCCAGCAGTGTCCAACCCTTGGACTCTGGGGCCAACGTCCTGACTTTC; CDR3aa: CASSVQPLDSGANVLTF
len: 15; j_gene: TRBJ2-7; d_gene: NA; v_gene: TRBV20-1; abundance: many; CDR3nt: TGCAGTGCTAAGAACGGTTTCCCGGAGGTCTACGAGCAGTACTTC; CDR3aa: CSAKNGFPEVYEQYF
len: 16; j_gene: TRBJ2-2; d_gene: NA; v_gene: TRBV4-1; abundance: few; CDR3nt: TGCGCCAGCAGCCAAGACCCAGGGGTTGGGACCGGGGAGCTGTTTTTT; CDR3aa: CASSQDPGVGTGELFF
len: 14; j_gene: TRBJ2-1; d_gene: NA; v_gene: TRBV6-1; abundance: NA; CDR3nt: TGTGCCAGCAGCATGCAGGCGGGACGGTATGAGCAGTTCTTC; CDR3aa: CASSMQAGRYEQFF
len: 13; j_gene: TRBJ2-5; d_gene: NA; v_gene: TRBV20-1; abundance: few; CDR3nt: TGCAGTGCTTCCCGGACTGTCTTGGAGACCCAGTACTTC; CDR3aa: CSASRTVLETQYF
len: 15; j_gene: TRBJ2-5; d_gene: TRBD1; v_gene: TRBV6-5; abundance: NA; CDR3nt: TGTGCCAGCAGTTACTCACAGGGGCACCAAGAGACCCAGTACTTC; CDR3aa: CASSYSQGHQETQYF
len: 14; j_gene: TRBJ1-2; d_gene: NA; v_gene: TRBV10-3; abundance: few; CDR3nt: TGTGCCATCAGGCCGTCAGGGCTTAACTATGGCTACACCTTC; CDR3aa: CAIRPSGLNYGYTF
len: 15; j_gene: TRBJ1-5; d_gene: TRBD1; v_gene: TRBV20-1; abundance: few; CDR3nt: TGCAGTGCAAATATTGACAGGGGCCGCGGTCAGCCCCAGCATTTT; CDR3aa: CSANIDRGRGQPQHF
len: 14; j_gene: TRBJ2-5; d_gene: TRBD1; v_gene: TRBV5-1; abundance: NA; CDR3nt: TGCGCCAGCGCCCTAACCGGGACAGAAGAGACCCAGTACTTC; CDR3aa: CASALTGTEETQYF
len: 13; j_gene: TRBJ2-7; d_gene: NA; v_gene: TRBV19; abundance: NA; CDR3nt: TGTGCCAGTAGTTATCGGGCCACCTACGAGCAGTACTTC; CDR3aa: CASSYRATYEQYF
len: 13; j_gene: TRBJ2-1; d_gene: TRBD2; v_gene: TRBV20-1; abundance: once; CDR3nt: TGCAGTGCCCCCAGCGGGAGTTACAATGAGCAGTTCTTC; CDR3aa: CSAPSGSYNEQFF
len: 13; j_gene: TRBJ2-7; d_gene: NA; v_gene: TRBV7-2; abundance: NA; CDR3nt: TGTGCCAGCAGCTTATTCAGGGTATACGAGCAGTACTTC; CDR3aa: CASSLFRVYEQYF
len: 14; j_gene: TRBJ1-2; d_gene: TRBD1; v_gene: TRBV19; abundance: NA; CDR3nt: TGTGCCAGTACTCGGACAGGGAGGTCGTATGGCTACACCTTC; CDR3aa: CASTRTGRSYGYTF
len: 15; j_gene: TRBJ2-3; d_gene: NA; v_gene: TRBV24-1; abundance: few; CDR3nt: TGTGCCACCAGTGAAGCGCGCTCAGGGGCAGATACGCAGTATTTT; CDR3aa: CATSEARSGADTQYF
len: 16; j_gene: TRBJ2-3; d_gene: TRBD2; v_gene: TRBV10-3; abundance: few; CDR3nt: TGTGCCATCAGTGCGTCTAGCGGGAGTTGGACAGATACGCAGTATTTT; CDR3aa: CAISASSGSWTDTQYF
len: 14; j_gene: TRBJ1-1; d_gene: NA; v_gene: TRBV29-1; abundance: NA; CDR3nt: TGCAGCGTTGAAGGCGGCAGCCTGAACACTGAAGCTTTCTTT; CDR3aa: CSVEGGSLNTEAFF
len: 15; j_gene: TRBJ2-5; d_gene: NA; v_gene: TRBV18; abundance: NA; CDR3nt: TGTGCCAGCTCACCACGATCAGGGACCACTGGGACCCAGTACTTC; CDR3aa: CASSPRSGTTGTQYF
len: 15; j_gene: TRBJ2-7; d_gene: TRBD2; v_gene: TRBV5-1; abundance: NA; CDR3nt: TGCGCCAGCAGCTTGGCCGGTAGCGGGATCTACGAGCAGTACTTC; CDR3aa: CASSLAGSGIYEQYF
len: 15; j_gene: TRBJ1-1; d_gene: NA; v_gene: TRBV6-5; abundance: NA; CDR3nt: TGTGCCAGCAGTTATCTTCCTTGGGGAGGGGCTGAAGCTTTCTTT; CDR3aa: CASSYLPWGGAEAFF
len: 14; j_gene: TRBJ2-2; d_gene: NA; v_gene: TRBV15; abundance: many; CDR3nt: TGTGCCACCAGCAGAGCCAGGGGAACCGGGGAGCTGTTTTTT; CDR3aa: CATSRARGTGELFF
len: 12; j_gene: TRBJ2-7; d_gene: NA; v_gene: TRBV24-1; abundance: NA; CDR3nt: TGTGCCACCATGGACACTTCCTACGAGCAGTACTTC; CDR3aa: CATMDTSYEQYF
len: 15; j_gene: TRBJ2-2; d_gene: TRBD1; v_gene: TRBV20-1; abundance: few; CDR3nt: TGCAGTGCTAGAAGGACAGGCGCGAACACCGGGGAGCTGTTTTTT; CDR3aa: CSARRTGANTGELFF
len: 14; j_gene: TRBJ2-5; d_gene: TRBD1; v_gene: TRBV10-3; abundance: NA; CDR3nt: TGTGCCATCAGGAAGGGACAGGGTGGAGAGACCCAGTACTTC; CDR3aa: CAIRKGQGGETQYF
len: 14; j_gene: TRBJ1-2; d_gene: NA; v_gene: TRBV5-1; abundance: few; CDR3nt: TGCGCCAGCAGCTTGGAGGGCTCTAACTATGGCTACACCTTC; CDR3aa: CASSLEGSNYGYTF
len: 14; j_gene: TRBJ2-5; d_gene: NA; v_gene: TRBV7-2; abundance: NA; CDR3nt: TGTGCCAGCAGCTTACGGGGGCAGGGAGAGACCCAGTACTTC; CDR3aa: CASSLRGQGETQYF
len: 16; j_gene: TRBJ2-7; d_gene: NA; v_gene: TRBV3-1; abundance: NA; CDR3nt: TGTGCCAGCAGCCAAGAAGGGCGGGTCAGCTCCTACGAGCAGTACTTC; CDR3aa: CASSQEGRVSSYEQYF
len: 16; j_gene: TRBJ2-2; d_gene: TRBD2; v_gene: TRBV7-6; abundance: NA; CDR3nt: TGTGCCAGCAGCTTCTGGACTAGCGGGAGTTCCGGGGAGCTGTTTTTT; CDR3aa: CASSFWTSGSSGELFF
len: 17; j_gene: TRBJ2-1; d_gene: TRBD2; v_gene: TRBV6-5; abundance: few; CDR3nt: TGTGCCAGCAGTTACTCAAAGCAAGCGGGAGGGCTCAATGAGCAGTTCTTC; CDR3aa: CASSYSKQAGGLNEQFF
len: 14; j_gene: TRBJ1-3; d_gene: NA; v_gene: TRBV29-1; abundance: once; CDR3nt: TGCAGCGTTGTGGGGGGGATCTCTGGAAACACCATATATTTT; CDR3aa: CSVVGGISGNTIYF
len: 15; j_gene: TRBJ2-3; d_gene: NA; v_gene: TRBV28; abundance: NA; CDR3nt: TGTGCCAGCTTATCTTGGGCGGTTAGCACAGATACGCAGTATTTT; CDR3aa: CASLSWAVSTDTQYF
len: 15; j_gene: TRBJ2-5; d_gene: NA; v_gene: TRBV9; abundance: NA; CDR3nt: TGTGCCAGCAGCTCTTCAGGGGAATCTAGAGAGACCCAGTACTTC; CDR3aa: CASSSSGESRETQYF
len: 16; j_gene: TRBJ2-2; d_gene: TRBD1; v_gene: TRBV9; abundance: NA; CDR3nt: TGTGCCAGCAGCGTATCGGGTCAGGGGGCGCCCGGGGAGCTGTTTTTT; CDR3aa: CASSVSGQGAPGELFF
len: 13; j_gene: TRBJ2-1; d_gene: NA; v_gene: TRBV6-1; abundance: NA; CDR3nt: TGTGCCAGCACCAGGACTAGAACAGGGGAGCAGTTCTTC; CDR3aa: CASTRTRTGEQFF
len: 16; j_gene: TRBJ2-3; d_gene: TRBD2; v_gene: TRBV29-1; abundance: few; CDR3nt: TGCAGCGTTAGGCGGGGGGTGAGGACTAGCACAGATACGCAGTATTTT; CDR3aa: CSVRRGVRTSTDTQYF
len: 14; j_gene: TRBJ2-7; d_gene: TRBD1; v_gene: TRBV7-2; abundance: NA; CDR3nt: TGTGCCAGCAGCCAGGACAGGGATCGCTACGAGCAGTACTTC; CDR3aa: CASSQDRDRYEQYF
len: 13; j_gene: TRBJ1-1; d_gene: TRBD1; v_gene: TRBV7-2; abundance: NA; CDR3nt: TGTGCCAGCAGCGTGCGACAGGGTCGGGAGGCTTTCTTT; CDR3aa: CASSVRQGREAFF
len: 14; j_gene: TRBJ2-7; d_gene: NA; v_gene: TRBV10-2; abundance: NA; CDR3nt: TGCGCCAGCACCCCAGTTTCTATCTCCTCCGAGCAGTACTTC; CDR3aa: CASTPVSISSEQYF
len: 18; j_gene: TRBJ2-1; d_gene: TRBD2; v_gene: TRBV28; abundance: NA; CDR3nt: TGTGCCAGCCGGACTAGCGGGAGGGCCGGGAGCTCCTACAATGAGCAGTTCTTC; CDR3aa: CASRTSGRAGSSYNEQFF
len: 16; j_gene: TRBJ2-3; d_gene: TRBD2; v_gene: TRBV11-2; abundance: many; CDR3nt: TGTGCCAGCAGCTTAGGAGCGGGAGGAGGCACAGATACGCAGTATTTT; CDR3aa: CASSLGAGGGTDTQYF
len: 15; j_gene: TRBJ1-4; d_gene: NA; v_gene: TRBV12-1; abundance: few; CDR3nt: TGTGCCAGCAGCTTTTTTGCCGCAACTAATGAAAAACTGTTTTTT; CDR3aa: CASSFFAATNEKLFF
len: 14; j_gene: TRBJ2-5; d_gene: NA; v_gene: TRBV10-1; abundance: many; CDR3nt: TGCGCCAGCTCTTTTTCCGGGACTCAAGAGACCCAGTACTTC; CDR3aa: CASSFSGTQETQYF
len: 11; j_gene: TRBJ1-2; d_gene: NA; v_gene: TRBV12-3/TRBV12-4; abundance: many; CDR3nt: TGTGCCAGCAGGCTACACTATGGCTACACCTTC; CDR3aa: CASRLHYGYTF
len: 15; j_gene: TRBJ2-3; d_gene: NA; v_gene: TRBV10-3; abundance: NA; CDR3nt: TGTGCCATCAGCCCCAGGGGGGCCCCCACAGATACGCAGTATTTT; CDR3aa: CAISPRGAPTDTQYF
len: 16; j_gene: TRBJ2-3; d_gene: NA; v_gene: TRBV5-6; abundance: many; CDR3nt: TGTGCCAGCAGCTTGGTGGCAGGGGGGTTCACAGATACGCAGTATTTT; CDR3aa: CASSLVAGGFTDTQYF
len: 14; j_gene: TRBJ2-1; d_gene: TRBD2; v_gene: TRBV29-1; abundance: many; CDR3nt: TGCAGCGTTTGGCTCAGCGGGAGTAGGAATGAGCAGTTCTTC; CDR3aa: CSVWLSGSRNEQFF
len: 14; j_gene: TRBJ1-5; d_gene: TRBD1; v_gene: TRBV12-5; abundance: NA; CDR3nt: TGTGCTAGTGGTCCCAGGACAGGAGATCAGCCCCAGCATTTT; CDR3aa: CASGPRTGDQPQHF
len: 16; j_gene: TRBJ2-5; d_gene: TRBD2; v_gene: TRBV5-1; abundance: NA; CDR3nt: TGCGCCAGCAGTTTAGCGGGAGTGGGTTTCGGAGAGACCCAGTACTTC; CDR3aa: CASSLAGVGFGETQYF
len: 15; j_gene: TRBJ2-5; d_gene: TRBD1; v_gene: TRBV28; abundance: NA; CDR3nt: TGTGCCAGCAGTTTATCACAGGGGGATCAAGAGACCCAGTACTTC; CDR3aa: CASSLSQGDQETQYF
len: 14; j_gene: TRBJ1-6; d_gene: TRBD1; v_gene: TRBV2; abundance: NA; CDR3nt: TGTGCCAGCAACAGAGACAGGGATAATTCACCCCTCCACTTT; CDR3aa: CASNRDRDNSPLHF
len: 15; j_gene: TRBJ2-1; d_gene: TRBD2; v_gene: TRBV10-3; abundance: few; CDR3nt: TGTGCCATCAGTGGGCTAGCGGGAGGTGGAAATGAGCAGTTCTTC; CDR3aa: CAISGLAGGGNEQFF
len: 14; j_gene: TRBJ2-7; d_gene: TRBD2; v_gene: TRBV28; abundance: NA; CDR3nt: TGTGCCAGCACCGCCGGGACTAGAACCTACGAGCAGTACTTC; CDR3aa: CASTAGTRTYEQYF
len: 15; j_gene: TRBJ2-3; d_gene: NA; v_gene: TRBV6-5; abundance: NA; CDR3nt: TGTGCCAGCAGTTACTCGACGGCGGGTCCGAGTACGCAGTATTTT; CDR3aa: CASSYSTAGPSTQYF
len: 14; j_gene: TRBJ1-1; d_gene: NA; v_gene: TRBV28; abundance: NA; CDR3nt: TGTGCCAGCAGAACGACAGCGGGGAACACTGAAGCTTTCTTT; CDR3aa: CASRTTAGNTEAFF
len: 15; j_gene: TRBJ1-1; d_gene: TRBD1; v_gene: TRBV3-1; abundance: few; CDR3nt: TGTGCCAGCAGCCGCATCGGACAGGCGGCTCGGCGGGCTTTCTTT; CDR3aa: CASSRIGQAARRAFF
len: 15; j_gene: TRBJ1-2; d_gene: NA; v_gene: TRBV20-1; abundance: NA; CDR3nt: TGCAGTGCTAGACCCCCAGGGACACCCGGGGGTGGCTACACCTTC; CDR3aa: CSARPPGTPGGGYTF